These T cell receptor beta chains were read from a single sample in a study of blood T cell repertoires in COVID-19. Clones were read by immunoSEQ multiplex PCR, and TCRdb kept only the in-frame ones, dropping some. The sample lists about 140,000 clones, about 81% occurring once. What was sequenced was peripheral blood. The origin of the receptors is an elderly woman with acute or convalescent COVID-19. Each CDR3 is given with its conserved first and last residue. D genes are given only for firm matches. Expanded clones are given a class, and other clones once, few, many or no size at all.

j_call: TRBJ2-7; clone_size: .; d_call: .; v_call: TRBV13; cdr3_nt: TGTGCCAGCAGCTTAGGGCAGAGGGAGCAGTACTTC; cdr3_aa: CASSLGQREQYF
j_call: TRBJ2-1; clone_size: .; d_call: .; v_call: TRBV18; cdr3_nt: TGTGCCAGCTCACCGGGGCGCAATGAGCAGTTCTTC; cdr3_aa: CASSPGRNEQFF
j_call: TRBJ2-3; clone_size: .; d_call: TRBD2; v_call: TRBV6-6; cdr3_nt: TGTGCCAGCAGTAAGAAGCGGGGGGGACGCACAGATACGCAGTATTTT; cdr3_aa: CASSKKRGGRTDTQYF
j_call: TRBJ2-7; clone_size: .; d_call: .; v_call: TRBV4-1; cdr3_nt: TGCGCCAGCAGCCAAGAGTGGGCTTACGAGCAGTACTTC; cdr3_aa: CASSQEWAYEQYF
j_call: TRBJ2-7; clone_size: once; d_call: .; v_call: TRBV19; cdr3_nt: TGTGCCAGTAGTGCTCAGGGGAAGGTCTACGAGCAGTACTTC; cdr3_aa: CASSAQGKVYEQYF
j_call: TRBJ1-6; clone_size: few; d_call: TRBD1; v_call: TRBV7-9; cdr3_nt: TGTGCCAGCAGCTTCAGGGGGCAGGCGGCGTTGTCACCCCTCCACTTT; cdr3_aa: CASSFRGQAALSPLHF
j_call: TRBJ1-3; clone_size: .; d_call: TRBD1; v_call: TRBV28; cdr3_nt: TGTGCCAGCGTTCAGGGGGGCTCTGGAAACACCATATATTTT; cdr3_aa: CASVQGGSGNTIYF
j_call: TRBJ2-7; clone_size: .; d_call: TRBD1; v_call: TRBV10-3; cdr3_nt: TGTGCCATCAGACAACAGGGGAAAGTCAACGAGCAGTACTTC; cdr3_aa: CAIRQQGKVNEQYF
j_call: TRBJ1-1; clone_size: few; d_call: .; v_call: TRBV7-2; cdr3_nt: TGTGCCAGCAGCTTAGCGGGGGGGCCGGTAGCTTTCTTT; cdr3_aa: CASSLAGGPVAFF
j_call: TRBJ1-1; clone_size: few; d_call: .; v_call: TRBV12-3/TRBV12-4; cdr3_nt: TGTGCCAGCAGTTTAATGCAGGGGTTGGCTTTCTTT; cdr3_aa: CASSLMQGLAFF
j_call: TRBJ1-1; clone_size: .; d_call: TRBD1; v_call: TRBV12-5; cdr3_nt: TGTGCTAGTGGTTGGGGGGACAGGGGTGAAGCTTTCTTT; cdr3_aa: CASGWGDRGEAFF
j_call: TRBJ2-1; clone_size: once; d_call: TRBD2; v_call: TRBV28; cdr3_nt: TGTGCCAGCAGACTCGTCCGGGACAGGTGGACTAGCGGGAGACCCAATGAGCAGTTCTTC; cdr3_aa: CASRLVRDRWTSGRPNEQFF
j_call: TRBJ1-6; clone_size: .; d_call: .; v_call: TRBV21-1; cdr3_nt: TGTGCCAGCAGCCGGACAGCCTTCTCCTATAATTCACCCCTCCACTTT; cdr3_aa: CASSRTAFSYNSPLHF
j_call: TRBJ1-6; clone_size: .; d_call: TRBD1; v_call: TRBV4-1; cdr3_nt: TGCGCCAGCAGCCGAGTAAACAGGGGGACGGATTCACCCCTCCACTTT; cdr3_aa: CASSRVNRGTDSPLHF
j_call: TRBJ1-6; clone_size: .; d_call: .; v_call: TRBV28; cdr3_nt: TGTGCCAGCAGCACAGGGTTCGATTCACCCCTCCACTTT; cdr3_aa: CASSTGFDSPLHF
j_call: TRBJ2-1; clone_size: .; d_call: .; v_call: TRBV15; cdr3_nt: TGTGCCACCAGCCACCGACAGGGAGGATCCTACAATGAGCAGTTCTTC; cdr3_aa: CATSHRQGGSYNEQFF
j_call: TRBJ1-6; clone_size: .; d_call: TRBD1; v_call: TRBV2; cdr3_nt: TGTGCCAGCAGGGACCGACAGGGAAATTCACCCCTCCACTTT; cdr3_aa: CASRDRQGNSPLHF
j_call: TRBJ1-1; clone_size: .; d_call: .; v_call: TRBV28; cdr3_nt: TGTGCCAGCACCGAGCCCCAGGGTAGGACTGAAGCTTTCTTT; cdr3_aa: CASTEPQGRTEAFF
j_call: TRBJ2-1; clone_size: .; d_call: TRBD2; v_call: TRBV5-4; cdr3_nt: TGTGCCAGCAGCTTGCTAGCGGAACCTTACAATGAGCAGTTCTTC; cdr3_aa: CASSLLAEPYNEQFF
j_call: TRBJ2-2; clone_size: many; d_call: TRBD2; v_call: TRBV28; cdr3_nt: TGTGCCAGCAGTTCGTGGGGACTAGCGGGAGGGCCCGGGGAGCTGTTTTTT; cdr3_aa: CASSSWGLAGGPGELFF
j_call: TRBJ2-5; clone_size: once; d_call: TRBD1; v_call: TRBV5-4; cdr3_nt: TGTGCCAGCAGCTTGGTAGGGGGCGGAGAGACCCAGTACTTC; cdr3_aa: CASSLVGGGETQYF
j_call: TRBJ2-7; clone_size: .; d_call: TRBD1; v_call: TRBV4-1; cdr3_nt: TGCGCCAGCAGCCCGGGGACAGCAACCTACGAGCAGTACTTC; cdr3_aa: CASSPGTATYEQYF